The T cell receptor (beta chain) under discussion was sequenced for a study of cytomegalovirus exposure and HLA in healthy donors. Study at large: Falling in the Caucasian-associated ancestry cluster were about four fifths of under 450 genotyped donors. The study, taken as a whole, reports: In a later analysis, common viral pathogens appeared linked to several of the most significant clusters.

V lost 4 bases, J lost 4 bases, and 6 bases stayed unmatched. This CDR3 is built from 15 residues. Germline assignment: CDR1 SEHNR and CDR2 FQNEAQ (reference sequence). In regard to this clone: Its antigen remains unidentified.

PCR amplification relied on 60 Vbeta primers (plus 13 Jbeta primers). How the authors handled the data: It was a later analysis that counted roughly 80 million unique TCR beta chains, of which around 11 million were shared. Assay used: immunoSEQ multiplex PCR; TCRdb lists only in-frame clones, some missing. V, J and clone size were drawn from that table, and D and trimming were deduced from the DNA. The sample includes 85,000 to 100,000 clones, roughly three quarters of them seen just once. Source material: PBMCs. The genes are TRBV7-9 and TRBJ1-3, with 8 bases lining up with TRBD1. The sequence derives from a middle-aged woman in good health and CMV-seronegative. The CDR3 region is CASSSGQGSGNTIYF. CDR3 nucleotides: TGTGCCAGCAGCTCAGGACAGGGATCCGGAAACACCATATATTTT. Complete variable domain (other parts from reference TRBV7-9 and TRBJ1-3): DTGVSQNPRHKITKRGQNVTFRCDPISEHNRLYWYRQTLGQGPEFLTYFQNEAQLEKSRLLSDRFSAERPKGSFSTLEIQRTEQGDSAMYLCASSSGQGSGNTIYFGEGSWLTVV.